The 8 T cell receptor beta chains below all came from one sample that was sequenced in a study of T cells in localized non-small cell lung cancer. Generated by immunoSEQ multiplex PCR, the TCRdb table keeps only in-frame clones and is missing some. The table shows almost 2,500 clones, with almost 40% occurring only once. The material was lung tumor tissue, obtained before any cancer treatment. The receptor set was obtained from a male donor at least 60 years old with stage II squamous cell lung carcinoma.

The chain joins TRBV18 to TRBJ2-5; D remains unclear. CDR3 length: 12 residues. With 2 bases removed from V and 1 base from J, the gap between germline ends came to 2 bases. CDR1 is KGHSH and CDR2 is LQKENI in the germline V gene. DNA for the CDR3: TGTGCCAGCTCACCAAGCCAAGAGACCCAGTACTTC. Its protein product is CASSPSQETQYF.

This CDR3 is CASSYRDNMETQYF. Written as DNA, the CDR3 is TGTGCCAGCAGCTACCGGGACAACATGGAGACCCAGTACTTC. The rearrangement joins TRBV7-2 to TRBJ2-5; TRBD1 might be the D (6 bases). Germline assignment: CDR1 SGHTA and CDR2 FQGNSA. V dropped 4 bases and J dropped 5 bases, with 14 bases sitting between them. The CDR3 loop spans 14 amino acids.

There are a few counts of this clone. The chain uses TRBV6-8 and TRBJ2-3; no clear D gene. There are 14 residues in the CDR3. Germline CDR1 MNHGY, CDR2 SAAAGT. Trimming removed 4 bases at V and 0 bases at J, with 8 bases between. CDR3 loop: CASSFPRSTDTQYF. The DNA of the CDR3 is TGTGCCAGCAGTTTCCCTAGGAGCACAGATACGCAGTATTTT.

This clone was detected only a few times. This chain joins TRBV23-1 and TRBJ1-2; the match to TRBD1 covers 7 bases. TRBV23-1 is flagged as an ORF with uncertain function. The CDR3 covers 13 residues. The ends lost 6 bases at V and 6 bases at J; junction bases unmatched: 7. CDR3 DNA sequence: TGCGCCAGCAGCTTGGGGACAGCGAATGGCTACACCTTC. It translates to CASSLGTANGYTF.

V gene TRBV19 combines with J gene TRBJ2-7; D not certain. Germline V gene data show CDR1 as LNHDA and CDR2 as SQIVND (reference sequence). Between the trimmed V and J ends, which lost 6 bases and 4 bases, there was a span of 10 bases. CDR3 length: 12 residues. CDR3 sequence: CASRSRVYEQYF. In DNA form, the CDR3 reads TGTGCCAGTAGATCAAGGGTTTACGAGCAGTACTTC.

On this clone itself: Other DNA sequences in the same sample also yield this CDR3. The chain has TRBV10-2 and TRBJ1-1; D is unclear. CDR1 and CDR2 from the germline V gene are WSHSY and SAAADI. V lost 5 bases and J lost 0, with 10 bases in between. The CDR3 has 14 amino acids. The DNA of the CDR3 is TGCGCCAGCAGTCTGGACGGGATGAACACTGAAGCTTTCTTT. This gives the protein CASSLDGMNTEAFF.

This clone was seen a handful of times. At one end the junction does not follow the germline gene, possibly because of a read error. The V call is TRBV30, the J call TRBJ1-2; TRBD1 is a possible D gene (6 bases). CDR1 is GTSNPN, CDR2 SVGIG, per germline (reference sequence). The CDR3 totals 14 residues. CDR3 amino acids: CAWRLRGWDYGYTF. DNA of the CDR3: TGTGCCTGGAGACTCAGGGGATGGGACTATGGCTACACTTTC.

The chain joins TRBV11-3 to TRBJ1-1; D ambiguous. This CDR3 is 14 amino acids long. V dropped 4 bases and J dropped 1 base, with 10 bases sitting between them. The germline gives CDR1 SGHNT, CDR2 YENEEA. The CDR3 DNA follows: TGTGCCAGCAGCTCGGGAGATTCGAACACTGAAGCTTTCTTT. Translation: CASSSGDSNTEAFF.